This TCR beta chain was profiled in a study of beta chain features in type 1 diabetes. General observations from the study: Type 1 diabetes patients had TCRB CDR3s that were shorter (moderately but significantly so) in all four CD4+ subsets.

Germline assignment: CDR1 LGHNA and CDR2 YNFKEQ. This CDR3 has 16 residues. Trimming pared 0 bases from V and 4 bases from J, leaving 15 bases between. This clone turned up a few times. The antigen is undetermined. Of the isolated RNA, all was reverse transcribed, and so the sequenced material was expressed TCRB transcripts. TCRdb's copy holds only in-frame clones and misses some; the assay was immunoSEQ multiplex PCR. This sample yields around 650,000 clones, of which approximately 13% are seen a single time; 0.095% to 0.15% belongs to the top ten. Sort purity for all populations was recorded as exceeding 98%.

Sequencing used naive CD4+ T cells from blood. The TCR sequence derives from a young man with type 1 diabetes. V usage is TRBV4-2 and J usage is TRBJ1-2, with D perhaps matching TRBD1 (5 bases). The CDR3 nucleotides read TGTGCCAGCAGCCAAGATCTAAGCAGGGCGATCTATGGCTACACCTTC. It specifies CASSQDLSRAIYGYTF.